This T cell receptor beta chain was sequenced during a study of control samples from healthy donors and cancer patients. Assay used: immunoSEQ multiplex PCR; TCRdb lists only in-frame clones, some missing. Here the sample spans roughly 150,000 clones, 92% being singletons. The CDR3 sequence is 11 residues long. V lost 4 bases, J lost 5 bases, and 5 bases lay in between. CDR1 and CDR2 (germline): LNHNV, YYDKDF (reference sequence). This TCR came from a woman aged 30 to 39 in good health. The J gene is TRBJ2-5, the V gene TRBV15; D not resolved. Input material: blood. The CDR3: CATSISETQYF. As DNA, the CDR3 is TGTGCCACCAGCATTTCGGAGACCCAGTACTTC.